These T cell receptor beta chains were read from a single sample in a study of blood T cell repertoires in COVID-19. Some clones are missing from TCRdb's copy, which holds only in-frame ones; the method was immunoSEQ multiplex PCR. The data contain about 310,000 clones, 80% to 90% of them singletons. Sequencing was carried out using peripheral blood. These receptors all come from a middle-aged man with active or convalescent COVID-19. CDR3s include the opening cysteine and the closing phenylalanine or tryptophan. The order of the fields is J gene, clone size, V gene, D gene, CDR3 protein, CDR3 DNA. A D gene is named only where the DNA matches it firmly. Some rows have no size entry. The others give once, few or many, or a class for an expanded clone.

J: TRBJ1-2; size: .; V: TRBV4-2; D: .; CDR3: CASSQDRDKTRGYTF; DNA: TGTGCCAGCAGCCAAGATAGGGACAAGACTCGTGGCTACACCTTC
J: TRBJ2-7; size: .; V: TRBV3-1/TRBV3-2; D: TRBD2; CDR3: CASSGSAGRYEQYF; DNA: TGTGCCAGCAGTGGGTCTGCCGGGAGGTACGAGCAGTACTTC
J: TRBJ1-3; size: .; V: TRBV28; D: .; CDR3: CASITRGGNTIYF; DNA: TGTGCCAGCATCACCCGGGGGGGAAACACCATATATTTT
J: TRBJ1-2; size: .; V: TRBV5-1; D: .; CDR3: CASSLDRTNYGYTF; DNA: TGCGCCAGCAGCTTGGACAGAACTAACTATGGCTACACCTTC
J: TRBJ2-3; size: .; V: TRBV4-2; D: TRBD1; CDR3: CASSQDQGTGADTQYF; DNA: TGTGCCAGCAGCCAAGATCAAGGGACAGGGGCAGATACGCAGTATTTT
J: TRBJ2-3; size: .; V: TRBV6-1; D: TRBD1; CDR3: CASSGLRQGGTDTQYF; DNA: TGTGCCAGCAGTGGCCTTCGACAGGGTGGCACAGATACGCAGTATTTT
J: TRBJ2-1; size: .; V: TRBV25-1; D: .; CDR3: CARETLDTGSHNEQFF; DNA: TGTGCCAGGGAAACCTTGGACACAGGGTCTCACAATGAGCAGTTCTTC
J: TRBJ2-1; size: .; V: TRBV5-1; D: .; CDR3: CASSTNRERGYNEQFF; DNA: TGCGCCAGCAGCACAAACCGGGAACGCGGTTACAATGAGCAGTTCTTC
J: TRBJ1-2; size: .; V: TRBV5-1; D: .; CDR3: CASSLEQGGSYTF; DNA: TGCGCCAGCAGCTTGGAGCAGGGTGGGAGCTACACCTTC
J: TRBJ2-3; size: .; V: TRBV7-6; D: TRBD2; CDR3: CASSLLSGTSTDTQYF; DNA: TGTGCCAGCAGCCTATTAAGCGGGACTAGCACAGATACGCAGTATTTT
J: TRBJ2-3; size: .; V: TRBV12-3/TRBV12-4; D: .; CDR3: CASSFLRDTQYF; DNA: TGTGCCAGCAGTTTTCTTCGGGATACGCAGTATTTT
J: TRBJ1-5; size: .; V: TRBV19; D: TRBD1; CDR3: CASNIRDRAWGQPQHF; DNA: TGTGCCAGTAACATTCGGGACAGGGCTTGGGGTCAGCCCCAGCATTTT
J: TRBJ1-6; size: .; V: TRBV18; D: .; CDR3: CASSPQGTGRNSPLHF; DNA: TGTGCCAGCTCACCACAAGGGACTGGAAGAAATTCACCCCTCCACTTT
J: TRBJ1-1; size: .; V: TRBV7-9; D: .; CDR3: CASSSRQVNTEAFF; DNA: TGTGCCAGCAGCTCACGTCAGGTGAACACTGAAGCTTTCTTT
J: TRBJ1-1; size: .; V: TRBV6-5; D: TRBD1; CDR3: CASGGTGRMNTEAFF; DNA: TGTGCCAGCGGCGGGACAGGGAGAATGAACACTGAAGCTTTCTTT
J: TRBJ1-4; size: .; V: TRBV18; D: .; CDR3: CASSPPSLLGGEKLFF; DNA: TGTGCCAGCTCACCACCGTCTTTGCTAGGGGGTGAAAAACTGTTTTTT
J: TRBJ1-5; size: .; V: TRBV18; D: .; CDR3: CASSPRENQPQHF; DNA: TGTGCCAGCTCACCCCGAGAAAATCAGCCCCAGCATTTT
J: TRBJ1-1; size: .; V: TRBV2; D: TRBD1; CDR3: CASSELGQSNTEAFF; DNA: TGTGCCAGCAGTGAATTGGGACAGAGTAACACTGAAGCTTTCTTT
J: TRBJ1-3; size: few; V: TRBV9; D: TRBD1; CDR3: CASSRMGQGISGNTIYF; DNA: TGTGCCAGCAGCCGTATGGGACAGGGCATCTCTGGAAACACCATATATTTT
J: TRBJ1-2; size: .; V: TRBV28; D: .; CDR3: CASSLGSGYGYTF; DNA: TGTGCCAGCAGTTTAGGGTCGGGCTATGGCTACACCTTC
J: TRBJ1-1; size: .; V: TRBV5-4; D: .; CDR3: CASSLGDRSNTEAFF; DNA: TGTGCCAGCAGCTTGGGTGACAGGTCTAACACTGAAGCTTTCTTT
J: TRBJ2-5; size: .; V: TRBV27; D: TRBD2; CDR3: CASSGTSGGPGETQYF; DNA: TGTGCCAGCAGTGGGACTAGCGGGGGCCCAGGGGAGACCCAGTACTTC
J: TRBJ1-4; size: .; V: TRBV6-5; D: TRBD1; CDR3: CASSQSRDRAGLFF; DNA: TGTGCCAGCAGCCAGTCCCGGGACAGGGCGGGACTGTTTTTT
J: TRBJ2-1; size: once; V: TRBV11-1; D: .; CDR3: CASSFGGAGYNEQFF; DNA: TGTGCCAGCAGCTTCGGCGGGGCAGGCTACAATGAGCAGTTCTTC
J: TRBJ1-4; size: .; V: TRBV18; D: .; CDR3: CASSPITSEKLFF; DNA: TGTGCCAGCTCACCAATCACAAGTGAAAAACTGTTTTTT
J: TRBJ2-6; size: .; V: TRBV2; D: .; CDR3: CASSESSGANVLTF; DNA: TGTGCCAGCAGCGAGAGCTCTGGGGCCAACGTCCTGACTTTC
J: TRBJ1-5; size: .; V: TRBV2; D: .; CDR3: CASSGRDTYQPQHF; DNA: TGTGCCAGCAGTGGCCGGGACACCTATCAGCCCCAGCATTTT
J: TRBJ2-7; size: .; V: TRBV9; D: TRBD2; CDR3: CASSVGSGVSYEQYF; DNA: TGTGCCAGCAGCGTAGGGAGCGGGGTTTCCTACGAGCAGTACTTC
J: TRBJ1-1; size: .; V: TRBV7-2; D: .; CDR3: CASSFIPPDTEAFF; DNA: TGTGCCAGCAGCTTTATTCCCCCTGACACTGAAGCTTTCTTT
J: TRBJ2-2; size: .; V: TRBV19; D: .; CDR3: CASSMLLETGELFF; DNA: TGTGCCAGTAGTATGCTCTTAGAGACCGGGGAGCTGTTTTTT
J: TRBJ2-2; size: .; V: TRBV19; D: .; CDR3: CASITRWTGELFF; DNA: TGTGCCAGTATCACTAGGTGGACCGGGGAGCTGTTTTTT
J: TRBJ2-3; size: .; V: TRBV7-8; D: .; CDR3: CASSPRPGGTDTQYF; DNA: TGTGCCAGCAGCCCCCGGCCGGGGGGCACAGATACGCAGTATTTT
J: TRBJ1-1; size: .; V: TRBV2; D: .; CDR3: CASSGGQRPTEAFF; DNA: TGTGCCAGCAGTGGCGGACAGCGTCCAACTGAAGCTTTCTTT
J: TRBJ1-2; size: .; V: TRBV19; D: .; CDR3: CASTLMEQGGYTF; DNA: TGTGCCAGTACTCTGATGGAGCAGGGTGGCTACACCTTC
J: TRBJ2-5; size: .; V: TRBV2; D: .; CDR3: CATGNPAGGTQYF; DNA: TGTGCCACCGGGAATCCCGCCGGAGGGACCCAGTACTTC
J: TRBJ2-7; size: .; V: TRBV27; D: TRBD1; CDR3: CASSLQRGQHYEQYF; DNA: TGTGCCAGCAGTTTACAAAGGGGACAGCACTACGAGCAGTACTTC
J: TRBJ1-1; size: .; V: TRBV11-2; D: .; CDR3: CASSLVGGQGEAFF; DNA: TGTGCATCAAGCTTAGTCGGAGGGCAGGGAGAAGCTTTCTTT
J: TRBJ2-7; size: once; V: TRBV30; D: TRBD1; CDR3: CAWSVTGGGYEQYF; DNA: TGTGCCTGGAGTGTGACAGGGGGGGGCTACGAGCAGTACTTC
J: TRBJ2-7; size: .; V: TRBV23-1; D: TRBD2; CDR3: CASISRASGSIEQYF; DNA: TGCGCCAGCATCTCAAGGGCTAGCGGGAGTATCGAGCAGTACTTC
J: TRBJ2-1; size: .; V: TRBV7-2; D: .; CDR3: CASSLAVLNEQFF; DNA: TGTGCCAGCAGCTTAGCCGTCCTCAATGAGCAGTTCTTC
J: TRBJ1-5; size: few; V: TRBV6-5; D: TRBD1; CDR3: CASSRGDRGHQPQHF; DNA: TGTGCCAGCAGCCGTGGGGACAGGGGGCATCAGCCCCAGCATTTT